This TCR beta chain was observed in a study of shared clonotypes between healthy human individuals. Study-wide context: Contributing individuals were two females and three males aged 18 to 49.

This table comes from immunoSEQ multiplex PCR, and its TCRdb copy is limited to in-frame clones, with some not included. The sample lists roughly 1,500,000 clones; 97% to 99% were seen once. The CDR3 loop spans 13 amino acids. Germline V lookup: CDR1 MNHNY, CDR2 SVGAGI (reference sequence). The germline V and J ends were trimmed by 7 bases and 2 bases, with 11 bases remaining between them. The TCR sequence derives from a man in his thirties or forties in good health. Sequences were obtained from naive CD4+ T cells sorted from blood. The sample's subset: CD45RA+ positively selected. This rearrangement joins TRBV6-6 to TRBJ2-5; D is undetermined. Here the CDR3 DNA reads TGTGCCAGCATGGGTGGGGTTCAAGAGACCCAGTACTTC. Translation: CASMGGVQETQYF.